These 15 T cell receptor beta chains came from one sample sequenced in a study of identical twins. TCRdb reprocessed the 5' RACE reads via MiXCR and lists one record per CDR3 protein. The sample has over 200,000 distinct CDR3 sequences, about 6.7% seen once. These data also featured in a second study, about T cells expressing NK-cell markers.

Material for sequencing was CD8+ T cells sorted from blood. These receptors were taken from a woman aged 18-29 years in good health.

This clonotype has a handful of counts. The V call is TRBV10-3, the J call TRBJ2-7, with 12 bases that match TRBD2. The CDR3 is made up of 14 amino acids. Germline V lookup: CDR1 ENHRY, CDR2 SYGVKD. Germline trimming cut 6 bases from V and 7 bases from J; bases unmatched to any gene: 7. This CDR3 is CAIRPSGRAKEQYF. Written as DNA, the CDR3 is TGTGCCATCAGACCTAGCGGGAGGGCAAAAGAGCAGTACTTC.

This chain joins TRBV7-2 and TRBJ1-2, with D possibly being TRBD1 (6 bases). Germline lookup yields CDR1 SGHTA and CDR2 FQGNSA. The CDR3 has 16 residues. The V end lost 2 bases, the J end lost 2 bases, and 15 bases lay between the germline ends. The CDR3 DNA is TGTGCCAGCAGCTTAAGTCCAGGGGACCTAAACTATGGCTACACCTTC. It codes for CASSLSPGDLNYGYTF.

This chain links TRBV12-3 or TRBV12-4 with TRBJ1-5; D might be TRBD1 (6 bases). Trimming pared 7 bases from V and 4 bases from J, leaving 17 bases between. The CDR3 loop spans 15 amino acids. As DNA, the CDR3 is TGTGCCAGCACGAAGGGAGGGGGTATGAATCAGCCCCAGCATTTT. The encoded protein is CASTKGGGMNQPQHF.

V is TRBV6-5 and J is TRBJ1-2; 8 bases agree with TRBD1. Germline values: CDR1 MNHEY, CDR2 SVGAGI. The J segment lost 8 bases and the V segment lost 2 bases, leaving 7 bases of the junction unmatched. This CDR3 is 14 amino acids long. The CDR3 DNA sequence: TGTGCCAGCAGTTACGACGGGACAGGTCGGGGCTACACCTTC. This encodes CASSYDGTGRGYTF.

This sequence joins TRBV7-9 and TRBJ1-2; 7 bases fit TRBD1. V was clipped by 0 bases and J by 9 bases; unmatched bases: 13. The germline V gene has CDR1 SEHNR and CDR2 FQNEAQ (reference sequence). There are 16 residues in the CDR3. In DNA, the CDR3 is TGTGCCAGCAGCTTAGCTACAGGGGAAGGTCTAGATTGCTACACCTTC. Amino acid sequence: CASSLATGEGLDCYTF.

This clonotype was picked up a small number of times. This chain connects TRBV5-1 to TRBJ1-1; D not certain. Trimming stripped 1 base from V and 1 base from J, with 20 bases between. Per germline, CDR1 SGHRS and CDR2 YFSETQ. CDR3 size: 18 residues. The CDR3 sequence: CASSLLSTPLPTNTEAFF. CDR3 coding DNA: TGCGCCAGCAGCTTGTTATCTACCCCCCTGCCCACGAACACTGAAGCTTTCTTT.

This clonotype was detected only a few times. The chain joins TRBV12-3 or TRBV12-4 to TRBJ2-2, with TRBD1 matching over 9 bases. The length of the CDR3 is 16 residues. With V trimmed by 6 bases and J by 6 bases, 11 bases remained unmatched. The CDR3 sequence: CASRPSRTGAAGELFF. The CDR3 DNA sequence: TGTGCCAGCAGACCCTCACGGACAGGGGCGGCCGGGGAGCTGTTTTTT.

CDR3: CASSVGQTGTEAFF. In DNA form, the CDR3 reads TGTGCCAGCAGCGTAGGACAGACGGGGACTGAAGCTTTCTTT. The chain combines TRBV9 with TRBJ1-1; a possible D gene is TRBD1 (5 bases). V was shortened by 0 bases and J by 5 bases, with 11 bases between the two germline ends. Germline loops: CDR1 SGDLS, CDR2 YYNGEE. CDR3 length: 14 residues.

The CDR3 DNA sequence: TGTGCCACCGGAATAGGGGTCAATCAGCCCCAGCATTTT. Its protein product is CATGIGVNQPQHF. J is TRBJ1-5 and V is TRBV19; a possible D gene is TRBD1 (5 bases). Trimming took off 10 bases at V and 3 bases at J, with 13 bases between the two ends. Germline V gene data show CDR1 as LNHDA and CDR2 as SQIVND (reference sequence). There are 13 residues in the CDR3.

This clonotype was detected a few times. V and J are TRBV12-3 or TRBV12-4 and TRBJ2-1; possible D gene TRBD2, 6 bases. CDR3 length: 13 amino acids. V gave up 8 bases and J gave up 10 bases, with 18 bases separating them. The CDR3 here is CASGGGSFGEQFF. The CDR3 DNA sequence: TGTGCCAGCGGGGGAGGCTCCTTTGGGGAGCAGTTCTTC.

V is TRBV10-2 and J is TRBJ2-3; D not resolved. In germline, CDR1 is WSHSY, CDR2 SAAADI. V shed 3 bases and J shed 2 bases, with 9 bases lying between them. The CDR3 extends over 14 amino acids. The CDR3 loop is CASSDSLFTDTQYF. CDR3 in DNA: TGCGCCAGCAGTGATTCCCTTTTCACAGATACGCAGTATTTT.

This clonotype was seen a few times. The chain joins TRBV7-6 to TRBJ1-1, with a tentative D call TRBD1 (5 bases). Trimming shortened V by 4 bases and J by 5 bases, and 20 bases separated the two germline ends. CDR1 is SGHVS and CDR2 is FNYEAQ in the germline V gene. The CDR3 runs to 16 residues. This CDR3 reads CASSYTTARGRTEAFF. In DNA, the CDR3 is TGTGCCAGCAGCTACACGACAGCGAGGGGAAGGACTGAAGCTTTCTTT.

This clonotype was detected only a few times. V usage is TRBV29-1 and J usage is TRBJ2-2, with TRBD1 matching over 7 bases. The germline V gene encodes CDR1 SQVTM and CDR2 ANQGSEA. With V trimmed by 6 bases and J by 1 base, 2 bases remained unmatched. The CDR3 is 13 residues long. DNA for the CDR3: TGCAGCGTGGGGGACAGGAACACCGGGGAGCTGTTTTTT. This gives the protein CSVGDRNTGELFF.

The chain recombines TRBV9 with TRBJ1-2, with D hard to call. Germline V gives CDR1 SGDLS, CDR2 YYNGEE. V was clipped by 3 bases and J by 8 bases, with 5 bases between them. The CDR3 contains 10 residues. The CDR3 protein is CASSGVGYTF. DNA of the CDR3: TGTGCCAGCAGCGGTGTGGGCTACACCTTC.

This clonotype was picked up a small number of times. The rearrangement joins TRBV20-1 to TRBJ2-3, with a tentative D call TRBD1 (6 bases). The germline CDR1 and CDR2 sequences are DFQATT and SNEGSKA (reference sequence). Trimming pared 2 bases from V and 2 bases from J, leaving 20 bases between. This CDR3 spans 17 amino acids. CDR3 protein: CSARPFLGAGNTDTQYF. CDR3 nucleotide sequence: TGCAGTGCTAGACCTTTCTTGGGGGCCGGTAACACAGATACGCAGTATTTT.